This TCR beta chain was retrieved from a study of cytomegalovirus exposure and HLA in healthy donors (dated by TCRdb to the late 2010s). For context, the study as a whole: An earlier analysis of several hundred of the donors reported 250 to 350 Gb of sequence data and around 120 million unique TCR beta sequences obtained from roughly 180 million T cells. The number of donors typed differed by locus, with about 629-640 for A, B, C, DRB1 and DQB1, over 500 for DQA1, 600 to 610 for DPA1, and around 460 for DPB1. Across around 400 genotyped donors of the cohort, an average of roughly 230,000 unique TCR beta nucleotide sequences per donor were sequenced, and roughly 20% of those sequences were non-productive. A separate validation cohort of 100 to 150 different subjects was used in addition to the roughly 670-subject first cohort. Class I and class II HLA loci were covered by the typing at four-digit resolution. Every repertoire in the discovery cohort had been generated on one and the same sequencing platform. The study aimed to test whether signatures of past pathogen exposure could be identified by cataloging public T cell receptors. Of the roughly 400 genotyped donors, about 80% fell in the genetic ancestry cluster associated with self-reported Caucasian donors. The later analysis used no new phenotypic data to find candidate immune exposures, relying instead on TCR beta sequences and their occurrence across donors. A later analysis re-examined previously published TCR beta repertoires from hundreds of donors and added high-resolution HLA genotyping to investigate patterns of TCR occurrence. A handful of DR-DQ haplotypes were treated as single units for association and clustering because of strong linkage in the cohort. An earlier analysis of approximately 630 of the donors applied high-throughput TCR beta sequencing to assess whether each TCR beta V gene segment acted as functional or pseudogenic. To predict cytomegalovirus infection status, the study brought together high-throughput TCR immunosequencing, statistical association of individual TCRs with disease status, and machine learning. Using immunosequencing, the study profiled T cell repertoires from about 650 subjects and related those repertoires to cytomegalovirus serostatus. A later genetic analysis took genome-wide SNP genotypes for 398 of the 666 donors and used that subset as a discovery cohort. Donor age, sex, ethnicity and CMV serostatus were compiled together with the repertoire data. About 320 gigabases of sequencing data and approximately 85 million unique TCR sequences were included in an early release covering under 650 HLA-typed donors.

The library was generated by the immunoSEQ multiplex PCR assay. The multiplex PCR relied on a mix of 60 forward primers for TCR Vbeta segments and 13 reverse primers for TCR Jbeta segments. Amplification of the CDR3 region of rearranged TCR beta genes was performed with a multiplex PCR assay on genomic DNA. The Illumina HiSeq System was used to sequence the amplified TCR beta libraries as 87-base-pair reads. As for the original processing: In a later analysis, roughly 80 million unique TCR beta chains were counted across the roughly 670 repertoires, and around 10 million of these chains were shared by at least two donors. To remove PCR and sequencing errors, raw reads were error-corrected and collapsed into unique sequences using a nearest-neighbor algorithm that merged closely related sequences. To assign V, D and J gene segments, CDR3 sequences were aligned to IMGT reference sequences. Each retained sequence needed at least a six-nucleotide match to both a V gene segment and a J gene segment. Rearrangements were classified as productive when the CDR3 lacked stop codons and remained in frame with V and J, and all other rearrangements were classified as non-productive. CDR3 was defined by IMGT convention, running from the second conserved V-encoded cysteine to the conserved J-encoded phenylalanine. The earlier analysis of roughly 590 of the donors excluded sequences that lacked an unambiguous match to a single V gene segment. An earlier analysis of fewer than 650 of the donors classified V segments as functional when productive rearrangements were above 56.7% and as segregating when the standard deviation between donors was above 5%. To diagnose cytomegalovirus status from the catalog of TCR beta chain sequences, a statistical classification framework was built. V and J gene assignment, in a later analysis, came from comparing TCR nucleotide sequences with IMGT/GENE-DB human TR gene sequences. In a later analysis, CDR3 sequences and most-parsimonious VDJ recombination scenarios were assigned using the TCRdist pipeline. In a later analysis, every TCR beta chain was defined by the combination of its CDR3 amino acid sequence and its V-gene family, and reads without a unique V-gene family were dropped. To address suspected cross-contamination and a sequencing artifact, a later analysis removed several hundred highly shared, low-generation-probability nucleotide sequences. A later analysis calculated a clonal expansion index for each public chain from normalized within-repertoire ranks of inferred template counts. A later analysis computed generation probabilities with a VDJ recombination model fitted to out-of-frame rearrangements, and checked the results against IGoR. Hypergeometric tests were used in a later analysis to score TCR-TCR, TCR-HLA and TCR-CMV co-occurrence, with a repertoire-size bias correction applied to the TCR pairs. A later analysis estimated false discovery rates by permuting HLA or CMV assignments 20 times. In a later analysis, co-occurring TCRs were grouped using DBSCAN, and TCRdist sequence similarity was added for clustering within HLA-allele-positive subsets. For co-occurrence clustering, repertoires with fewer than 30,000 or more than 120,000 public chains were excluded, along with roughly 5 repertoires with anomalous nucleotide sharing. Sourced from immuneACCESS, this table was stored by TCRdb with only in-frame sequences that have V and J called. A share of the clones is absent; for the studies checked, an unresolved V gene accounts for under half, and the remainder has no known explanation. For V, J and clone size, that table is used; D and trimming come from the DNA. The table for this sample lists around 110,000 clones; more than 60% of them were counted only once. The leading ten clones occupy 3.5% to 4% of the sample.

Paper-wide results and their limitations: The classifier was reported to diagnose cytomegalovirus status with high specificity and sensitivity in both the original and validation cohorts. The presence/absence analyses assumed that sequencing depth was roughly uniform across donors, and that assumption may not be true. In a later analysis, most CMV-associated TCR beta chains were found to appear HLA-restricted, with HLA associations seemingly driven largely by CMV exposure. Compared with equally common non-associated chains, HLA-associated TCR beta chains in a later analysis were more clonally expanded and had lower generation probabilities. In this cohort, only TCR beta chains were sequenced, and detectable features were limited by the absence of alpha or paired-chain data. Because HLA typing was unavailable for some donors at each locus, only the typed subset was used in association tests. A later genetic analysis associated a missense DCLRE1C variant with V-gene and J-gene trimming of TCR beta chains, and an independent cohort replicated the association. A cluster of highly shared sequence variants was judged likely to be a technical artifact of the sequencing pipeline. Strong co-occurrence of HLA alleles, especially DR and DQ, made assigning TCR associations to individual alleles difficult. Some IMGT-functional V segments, including TRBV6-2 and TRBV6-3, could not be distinguished by the 87-base-pair reads and were therefore excluded. For the cohort, immune exposure information was limited to CMV serostatus. A further reported finding was that TCR beta sequences accurately predicted the HLA-A and HLA-B alleles for most subjects in the first cohort. In vitro tests confirmed that a few of the cytomegalovirus-associated TCR beta chains recognize cytomegalovirus antigens. Linkage disequilibrium might explain the correlated functional status among segregating V segments, but an unknown experimental factor could not be excluded. The authors suggested that the approach could potentially be extended to other disease states and immunological phenotypes. Across donors, most TCR sequences were observed very rarely, whereas some public TCRs were present in many individuals. According to a later analysis, TCR association rates differed among HLA loci, with DRB1 alleles showing the most associated TCRs and HLA-C alleles showing the fewest. The study listed 164 TCR beta chains as associated with cytomegalovirus. In a later analysis, around 15,000 TCR beta sequences were associated with specific HLA alleles at a false discovery rate of 0.05. A later genetic analysis reported fewer N-insertions in productive TCRs among donors in an Asian-associated ancestry cluster than the roughly 700-donor mean. About 17 rarely observed V segments, including chromosome 9 orphons, were excluded from the earlier analysis of just under 600 of the donors because counts were too low. Several of the top co-occurrence clusters appeared to be linked to parvovirus B19, influenza, CMV and Epstein-Barr virus, according to a later analysis. In an earlier analysis of under 600 of the donors, most TCR beta V segments were observed in productive rearrangements about 87% or about 30% of the time, broadly matching IMGT annotations.

The cohort consisted of some 730 healthy bone marrow donors. At the time of sampling, all cohort members were nominally healthy, though unrecorded immune exposures were likely present. The donor tested CMV seronegative, placing the donor among the approximately 400 seronegative members of the cohort. A peripheral blood sample was collected from each donor, and TCR beta sequencing was performed on peripheral blood mononuclear cells. Genomic DNA was extracted from the blood cell samples with the Qiagen DNeasy Blood Extraction Kit. Taken from cysteine to phenylalanine, the CDR3 has 15 residues. Only the CDR3 part of the read is kept: 45 bases, read in frame from the first base. Unmatched junction bases come to 5, with V trimmed by 1 base and J by 5 bases. CDR1 and CDR2 (SGHNT, YYREEE) derive from the germline V gene (reference sequence). In the case of this clone: Its antigen target is currently unknown. The input lacks base qualities; no much larger clone sits a single base away.

This clonotype was sampled from a man aged 60 to 75 in good health and CMV-seronegative. The sample comprised PBMCs. The rearrangement joined TRBV5-4 to TRBJ2-5; a stretch of 10 junction bases matches TRBD2. The CDR3 region: CASSLSGGARETQYF. The base sequence is TGTGCCAGCAGCTTGAGCGGGGGGGCGAGGGAGACCCAGTACTTC.